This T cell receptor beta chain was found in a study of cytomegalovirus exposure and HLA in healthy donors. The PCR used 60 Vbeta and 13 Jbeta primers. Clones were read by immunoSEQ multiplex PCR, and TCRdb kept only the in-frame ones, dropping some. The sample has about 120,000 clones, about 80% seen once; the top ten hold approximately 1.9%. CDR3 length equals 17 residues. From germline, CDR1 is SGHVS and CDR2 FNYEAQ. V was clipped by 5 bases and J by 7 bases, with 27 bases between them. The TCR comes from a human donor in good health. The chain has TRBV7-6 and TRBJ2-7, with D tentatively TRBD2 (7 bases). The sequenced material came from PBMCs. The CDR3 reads CASSVGVTGGPNSEQYF. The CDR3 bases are TGTGCCAGCAGCGTGGGGGTAACGGGGGGCCCTAATTCGGAGCAGTACTTC.